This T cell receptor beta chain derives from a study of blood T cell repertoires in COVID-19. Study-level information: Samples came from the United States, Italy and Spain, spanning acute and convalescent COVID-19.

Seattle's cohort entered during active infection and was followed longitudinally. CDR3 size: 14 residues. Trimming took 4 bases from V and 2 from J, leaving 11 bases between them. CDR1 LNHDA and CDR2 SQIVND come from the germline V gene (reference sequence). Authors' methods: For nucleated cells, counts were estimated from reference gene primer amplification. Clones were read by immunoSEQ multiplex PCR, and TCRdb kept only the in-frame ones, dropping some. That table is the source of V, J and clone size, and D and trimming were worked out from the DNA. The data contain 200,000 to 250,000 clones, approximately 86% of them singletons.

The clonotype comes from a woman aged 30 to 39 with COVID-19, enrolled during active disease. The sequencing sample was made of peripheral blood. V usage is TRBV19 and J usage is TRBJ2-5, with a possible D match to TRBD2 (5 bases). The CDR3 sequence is CASSTHGKQETQYF. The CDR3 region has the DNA TGTGCCAGTAGTACCCACGGGAAACAAGAGACCCAGTACTTC.